The present T cell receptor (beta chain) was sequenced within a study of cytomegalovirus exposure and HLA in healthy donors. General study points: Altogether, 150 to 200 TCR beta chains were recorded as cytomegalovirus-associated. In vitro testing confirmed three CMV-associated chains as specific for CMV antigens.

Measured with immunoSEQ multiplex PCR; TCRdb has only the in-frame clones, and not every one. The sample consists of about 200,000 clones, 80% to 90% of them appearing once. On this clone: The antigen is undetermined.

Separate from the approximately 670-subject first cohort, the roughly 120-subject validation cohort was the one that the donors belonged to. Sequenced input: PBMCs. The clonotype was recovered from a woman aged 25 to 39 in good health and CMV-seronegative.

The CDR3 DNA sequence: TGTGCCAGCAGAAGTGGACAGGGGACTGAAAAACTGTTTTTT. Its protein product is CASRSGQGTEKLFF. The chain links TRBV6-5 to TRBJ1-4; 9 bases line up with TRBD1. The J segment lost 7 bases and the V segment lost 6 bases, leaving 6 bases of the junction unmatched. The CDR3 covers 14 residues. Germline CDR1 is MNHEY and CDR2 is SVGAGI.